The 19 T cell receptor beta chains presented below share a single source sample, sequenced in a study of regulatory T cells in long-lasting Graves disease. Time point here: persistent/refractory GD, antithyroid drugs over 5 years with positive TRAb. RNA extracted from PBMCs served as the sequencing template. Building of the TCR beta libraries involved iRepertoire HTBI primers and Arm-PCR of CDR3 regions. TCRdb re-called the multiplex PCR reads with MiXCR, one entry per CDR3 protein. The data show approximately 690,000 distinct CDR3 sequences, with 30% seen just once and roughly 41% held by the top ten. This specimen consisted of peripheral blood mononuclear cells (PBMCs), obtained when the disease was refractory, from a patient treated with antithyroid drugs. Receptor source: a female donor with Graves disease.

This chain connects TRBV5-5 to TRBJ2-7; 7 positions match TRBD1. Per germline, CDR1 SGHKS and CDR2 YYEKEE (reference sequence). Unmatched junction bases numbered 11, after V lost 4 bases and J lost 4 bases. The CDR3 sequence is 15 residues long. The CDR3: CASSPNPGQVYEQYF. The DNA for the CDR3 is TGTGCCAGCAGCCCAAATCCCGGACAGGTATACGAGCAGTACTTC. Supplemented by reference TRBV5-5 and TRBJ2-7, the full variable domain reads DAGVTQSPTHLIKTRGQQVTLRCSPISGHKSVSWYQQVLGQGPQFIFQYYEKEERGRGNFPDRFSARQFPNYSSELNVNALLLGDSALYLCASSPNPGQVYEQYFGPGTRLTVT.

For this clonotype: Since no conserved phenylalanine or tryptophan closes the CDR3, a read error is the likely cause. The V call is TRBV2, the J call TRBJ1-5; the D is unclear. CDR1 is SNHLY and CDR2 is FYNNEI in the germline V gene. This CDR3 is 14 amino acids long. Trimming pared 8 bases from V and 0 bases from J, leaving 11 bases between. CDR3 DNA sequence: TGTGCCAGCCGCCGAGCGACTAGCAATCAGCCCCAGCATCTT. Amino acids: CASRRATSNQPQHL.

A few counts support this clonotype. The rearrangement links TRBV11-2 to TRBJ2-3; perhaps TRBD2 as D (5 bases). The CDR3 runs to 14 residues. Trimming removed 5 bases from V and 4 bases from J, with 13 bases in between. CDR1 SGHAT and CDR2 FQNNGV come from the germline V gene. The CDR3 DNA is TGTGCCAGCAGCCTGGAGAGGCGGGCAGATACGCAGTATTTT. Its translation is CASSLERRADTQYF.

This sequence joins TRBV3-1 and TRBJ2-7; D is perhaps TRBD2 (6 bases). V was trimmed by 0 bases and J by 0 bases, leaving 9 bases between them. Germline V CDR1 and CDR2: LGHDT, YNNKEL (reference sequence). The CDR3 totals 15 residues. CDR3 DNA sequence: TGTGCCAGCAGCCAAGAGCCTAGCGACTCCTACGAGCAGTACTTC. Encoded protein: CASSQEPSDSYEQYF.

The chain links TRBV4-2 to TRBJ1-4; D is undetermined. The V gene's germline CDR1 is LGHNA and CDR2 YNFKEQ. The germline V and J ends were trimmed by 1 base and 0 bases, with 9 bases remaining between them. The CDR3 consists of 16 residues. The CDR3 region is CASSQGGRTTNEKLFF. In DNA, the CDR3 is TGTGCCAGCAGCCAAGGAGGGAGGACAACTAATGAAAAACTGTTTTTT.

CDR3 coding DNA: TGTGCCAGCAGTGAATTAATATGGGCGGGAGACCACAATGAGCAGTTCTTC. It translates to CASSELIWAGDHNEQFF. This chain links TRBV6-1 with TRBJ2-1; 7 bases align to TRBD2. The CDR3 length is 17 residues. Per the germline V gene, CDR1 is MNHNS and CDR2 is SASEGT. J lost 5 bases, V lost 2 bases, and 12 bases had no gene match.

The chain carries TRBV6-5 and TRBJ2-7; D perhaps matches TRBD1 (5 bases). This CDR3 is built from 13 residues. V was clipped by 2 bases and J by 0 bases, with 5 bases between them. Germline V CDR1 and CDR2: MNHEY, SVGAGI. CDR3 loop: CASSYGHSYEQYF. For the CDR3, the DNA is TGTGCCAGCAGTTACGGACACTCCTACGAGCAGTACTTC.

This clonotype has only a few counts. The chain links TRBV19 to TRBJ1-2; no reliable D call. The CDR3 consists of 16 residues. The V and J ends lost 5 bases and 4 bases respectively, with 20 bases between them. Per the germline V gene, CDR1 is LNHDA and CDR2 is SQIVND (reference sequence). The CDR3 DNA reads TGTGCCAGTAGTCCGAATCAAGTACAGAGCCGCTATGGCTACACCTTC. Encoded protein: CASSPNQVQSRYGYTF.

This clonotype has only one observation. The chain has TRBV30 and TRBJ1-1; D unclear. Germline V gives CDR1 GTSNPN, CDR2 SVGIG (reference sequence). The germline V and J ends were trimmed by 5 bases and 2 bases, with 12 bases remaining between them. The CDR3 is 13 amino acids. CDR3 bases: TGTGCCTGGGGGGATTGGGGTAACACTGAAGCTTTCTTT. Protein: CAWGDWGNTEAFF.

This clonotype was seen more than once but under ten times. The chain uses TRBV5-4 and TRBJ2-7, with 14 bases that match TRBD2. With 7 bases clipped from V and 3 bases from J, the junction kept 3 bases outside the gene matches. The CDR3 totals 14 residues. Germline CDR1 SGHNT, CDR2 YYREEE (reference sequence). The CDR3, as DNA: TGTGCCAGCGCGGGACTAGCGGGAGACTACGAGCAGTACTTC. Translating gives CASAGLAGDYEQYF.

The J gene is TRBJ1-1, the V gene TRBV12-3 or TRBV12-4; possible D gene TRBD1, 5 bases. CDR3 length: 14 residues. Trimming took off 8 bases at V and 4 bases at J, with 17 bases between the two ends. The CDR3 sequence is CASETGPEPTEAFF. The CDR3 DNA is TGTGCCAGCGAAACAGGCCCAGAGCCCACTGAAGCTTTCTTT.

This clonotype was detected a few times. CDR3 loop: CASGDTENTGELFF. The CDR3 DNA reads TGTGCCAGTGGGGACACGGAGAACACCGGGGAGCTGTTTTTT. This sequence joins TRBV12-3 or TRBV12-4 and TRBJ2-2; the D gene is possibly TRBD1 (6 bases). With 9 bases removed from V and 1 base from J, the gap between germline ends came to 12 bases. The CDR3 has 14 residues.

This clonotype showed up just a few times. In DNA, the CDR3 is TGTGCCAGCAGCTTCTACAGGACTAGCGGGCCTAGGGAGAGGGCCTACGAGCAGTACTTC. It is translated as CASSFYRTSGPRERAYEQYF. The J gene is TRBJ2-7, the V gene TRBV7-9; 11 positions agree with TRBD2. V gave up 3 bases and J gave up 2 bases; unmatched junction bases: 18. Per the germline V gene, CDR1 is SEHNR and CDR2 is FQNEAQ (reference sequence). The CDR3 has 20 residues. The variable domain in full, completed from reference TRBV7-9 and TRBJ2-7, reads DTGVSQNPRHKITKRGQNVTFRCDPISEHNRLYWYRQTLGQGPEFLTYFQNEAQLEKSRLLSDRFSAERPKGSFSTLEIQRTEQGDSAMYLCASSFYRTSGPRERAYEQYFGPGTRLTVT.

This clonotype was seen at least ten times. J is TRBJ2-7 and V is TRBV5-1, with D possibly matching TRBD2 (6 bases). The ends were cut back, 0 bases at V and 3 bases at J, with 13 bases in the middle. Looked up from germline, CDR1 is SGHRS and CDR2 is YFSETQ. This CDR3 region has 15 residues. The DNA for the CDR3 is TGCGCCAGCAGCTTGGAAGAAGGAGGGATCTACGAGCAGTACTTC. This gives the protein CASSLEEGGIYEQYF.

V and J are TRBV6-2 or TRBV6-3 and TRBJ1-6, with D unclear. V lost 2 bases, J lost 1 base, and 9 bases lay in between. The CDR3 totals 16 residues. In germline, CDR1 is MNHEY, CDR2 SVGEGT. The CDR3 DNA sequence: TGTGCCAGCAGTTACGAGCGGGGTTCCTATAATTCACCCCTCCACTTT. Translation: CASSYERGSYNSPLHF.

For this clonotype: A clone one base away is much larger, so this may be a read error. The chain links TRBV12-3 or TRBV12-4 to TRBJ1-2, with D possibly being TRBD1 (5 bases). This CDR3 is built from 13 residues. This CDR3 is CASSFDRNYSYTF. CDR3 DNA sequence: TGTGCCAGCAGTTTCGACAGAAACTATAGCTACACCTTC.

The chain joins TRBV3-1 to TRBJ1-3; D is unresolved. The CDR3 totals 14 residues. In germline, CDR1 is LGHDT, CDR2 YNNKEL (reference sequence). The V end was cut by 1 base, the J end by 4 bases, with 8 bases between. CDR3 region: CASSQAGPGNTIYF. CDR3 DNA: TGTGCCAGCAGCCAAGCCGGGCCCGGAAACACCATATATTTT.

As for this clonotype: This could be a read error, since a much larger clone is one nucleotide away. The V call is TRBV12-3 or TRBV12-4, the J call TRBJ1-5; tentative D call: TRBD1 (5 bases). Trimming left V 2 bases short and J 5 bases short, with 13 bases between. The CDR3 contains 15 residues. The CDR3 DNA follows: TGTGCCAGCAGTTTAAAAAGCAGGGCTGATCAGCCCCAGCATTTT. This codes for CASSLKSRADQPQHF.

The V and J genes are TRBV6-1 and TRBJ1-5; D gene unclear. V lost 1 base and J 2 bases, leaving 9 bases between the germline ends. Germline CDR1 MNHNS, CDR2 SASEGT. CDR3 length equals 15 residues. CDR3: CASSEDLVGNQPQHF. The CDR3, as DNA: TGTGCCAGCAGTGAAGATTTAGTAGGCAATCAGCCCCAGCATTTT.